This TCR beta chain was documented in a study of Graves' ophthalmopathy and Graves' hyperthyroidism. At the level of the study: The authors collected peripheral blood at initial diagnosis, before any treatment.

From RNA, the CDR3 regions of TCR beta chains were amplified and sequenced. Second-round multiplex PCR followed a first-round RT-PCR using HTBI primers. A single record per CDR3 protein comes from TCRdb applying MiXCR to the multiplex PCR reads. The sample shows about 640,000 distinct CDR3 sequences, about 40% of them seen only once. The CDR3 covers 12 residues. V lost 1 base and J lost 13, with 11 bases in between. Germline V gene sequence: CDR1 SEHNR, CDR2 FQNEAQ (reference sequence). The sequence was collected from an adult man with Graves' ophthalmopathy. Sequencing was carried out using peripheral blood. The genes are TRBV7-9 and TRBJ1-5; possible D gene TRBD1, 5 bases. DNA of the CDR3: TGTGCCAGCAGCTTAGGTGGGGCGCGTCAGCATTTT. This translates into CASSLGGARQHF. Together with reference TRBV7-9 and TRBJ1-5, the CDR3 gives the full variable domain: DTGVSQNPRHKITKRGQNVTFRCDPISEHNRLYWYRQTLGQGPEFLTYFQNEAQLEKSRLLSDRFSAERPKGSFSTLEIQRTEQGDSAMYLCASSLGGARQHFGDGTRLSIL.